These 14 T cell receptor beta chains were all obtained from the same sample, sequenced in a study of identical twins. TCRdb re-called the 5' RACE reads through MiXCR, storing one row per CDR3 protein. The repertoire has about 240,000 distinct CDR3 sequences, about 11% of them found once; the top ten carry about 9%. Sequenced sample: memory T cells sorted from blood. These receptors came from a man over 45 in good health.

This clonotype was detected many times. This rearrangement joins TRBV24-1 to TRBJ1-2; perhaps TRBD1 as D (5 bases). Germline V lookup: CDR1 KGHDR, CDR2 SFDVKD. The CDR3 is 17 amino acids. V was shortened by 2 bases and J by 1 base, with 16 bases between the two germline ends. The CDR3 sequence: CATSDSRPGTVNYGYTF. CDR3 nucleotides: TGTGCCACCAGTGATTCCCGACCCGGGACGGTTAACTATGGCTACACCTTC.

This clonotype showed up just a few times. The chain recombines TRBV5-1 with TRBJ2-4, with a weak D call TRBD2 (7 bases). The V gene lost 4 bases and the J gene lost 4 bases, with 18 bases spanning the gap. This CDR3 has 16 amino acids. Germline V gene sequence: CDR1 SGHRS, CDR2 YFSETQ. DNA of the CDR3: TGCGCCAGCAGCCCCGAGGGGGGGGTGTGGAAAAACATTCAGTACTTC. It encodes CASSPEGGVWKNIQYF.

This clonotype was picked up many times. The CDR3 nucleotides are TGTGCCAGCAGCCACGGGACAGAGGCAGGTCGGACCCAGTACTTC. Translation: CASSHGTEAGRTQYF. The rearrangement joins TRBV6-1 to TRBJ2-5; 7 bases match TRBD1. V lost 6 bases to trimming and J lost 7 bases; unmatched junction nucleotides: 14. Germline CDR1 and CDR2: MNHNS and SASEGT. This CDR3 has 15 amino acids.

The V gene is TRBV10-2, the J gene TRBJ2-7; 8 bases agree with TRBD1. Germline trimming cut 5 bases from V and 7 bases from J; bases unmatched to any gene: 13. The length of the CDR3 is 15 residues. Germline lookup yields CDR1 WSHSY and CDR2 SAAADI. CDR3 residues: CASSKTDRAPGEQYF. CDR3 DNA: TGCGCCAGCAGTAAAACGGACAGGGCCCCTGGGGAGCAGTACTTC.

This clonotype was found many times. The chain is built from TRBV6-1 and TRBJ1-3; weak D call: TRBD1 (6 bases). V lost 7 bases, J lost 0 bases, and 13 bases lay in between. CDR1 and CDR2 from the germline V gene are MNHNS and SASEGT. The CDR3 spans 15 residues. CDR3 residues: CASKLQGSSGNTIYF. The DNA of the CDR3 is TGTGCCAGCAAATTACAGGGTTCCTCTGGAAACACCATATATTTT.

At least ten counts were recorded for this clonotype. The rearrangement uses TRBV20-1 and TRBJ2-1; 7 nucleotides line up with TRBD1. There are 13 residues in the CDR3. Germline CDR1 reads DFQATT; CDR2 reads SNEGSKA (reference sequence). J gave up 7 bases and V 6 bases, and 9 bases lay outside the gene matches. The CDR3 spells CSARTGVGNEQFF. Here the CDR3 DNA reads TGCAGTGCACGCACAGGGGTGGGAAATGAGCAGTTCTTC.

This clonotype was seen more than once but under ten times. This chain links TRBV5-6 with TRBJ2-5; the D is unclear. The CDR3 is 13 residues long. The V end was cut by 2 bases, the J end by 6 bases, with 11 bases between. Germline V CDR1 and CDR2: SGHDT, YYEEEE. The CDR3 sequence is CASSFFSGQTQYF. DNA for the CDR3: TGTGCCAGCAGCTTCTTCTCTGGACAGACCCAGTACTTC.

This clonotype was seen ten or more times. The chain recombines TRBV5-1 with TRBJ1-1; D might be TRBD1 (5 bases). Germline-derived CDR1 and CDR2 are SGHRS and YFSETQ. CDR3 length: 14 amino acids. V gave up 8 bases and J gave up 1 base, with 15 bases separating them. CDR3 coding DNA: TGCGCCAGTCATGCCGGGACGCCGAACACTGAAGCTTTCTTT. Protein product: CASHAGTPNTEAFF.

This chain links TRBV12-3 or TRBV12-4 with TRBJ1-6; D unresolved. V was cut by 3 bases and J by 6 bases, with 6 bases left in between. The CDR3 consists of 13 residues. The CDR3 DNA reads TGTGCCAGCAGTTTGCTGATTAATTCACCCCTCCACTTT. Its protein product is CASSLLINSPLHF.

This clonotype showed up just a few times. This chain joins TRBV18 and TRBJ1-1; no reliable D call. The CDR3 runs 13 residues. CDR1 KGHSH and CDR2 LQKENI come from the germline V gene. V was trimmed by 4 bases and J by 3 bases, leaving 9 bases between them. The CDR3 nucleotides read TGTGCCAGCTCACACGCGGTTGACACTGAAGCTTTCTTT. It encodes CASSHAVDTEAFF.

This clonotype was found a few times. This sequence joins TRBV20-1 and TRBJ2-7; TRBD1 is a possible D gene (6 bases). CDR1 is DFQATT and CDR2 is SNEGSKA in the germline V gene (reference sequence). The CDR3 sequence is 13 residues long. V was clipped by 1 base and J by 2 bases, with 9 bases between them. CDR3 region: CSARVRGPYEQYF. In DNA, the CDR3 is TGCAGTGCTAGAGTCAGGGGCCCCTACGAGCAGTACTTC.

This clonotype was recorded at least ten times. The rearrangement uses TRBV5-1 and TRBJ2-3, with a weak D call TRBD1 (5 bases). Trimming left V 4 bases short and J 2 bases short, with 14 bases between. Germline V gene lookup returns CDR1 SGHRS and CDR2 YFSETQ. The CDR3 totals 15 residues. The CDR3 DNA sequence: TGCGCCAGCAGCCTAAATCCAGGGTACACAGATACGCAGTATTTT. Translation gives CASSLNPGYTDTQYF. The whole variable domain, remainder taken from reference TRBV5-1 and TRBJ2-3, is KAGVTQTPRYLIKTRGQQVTLSCSPISGHRSVSWYQQTPGQGLQFLFEYFSETQRNKGNFPGRFSGRQFSNSRSEMNVSTLELGDSALYLCASSLNPGYTDTQYFGPGTRLTVL.

For the CDR3, the DNA is TGTGCCAGCAGCCCTACAGGTGTGGCCTTCGAGCAGTACTTC. Translation gives CASSPTGVAFEQYF. V usage is TRBV28 and J usage is TRBJ2-7; D might be TRBD1 (5 bases). The CDR3 has 14 residues. The V end lost 6 bases, the J end lost 6 bases, and 18 bases lay between the germline ends. Per germline, CDR1 MDHEN and CDR2 SYDVKM.

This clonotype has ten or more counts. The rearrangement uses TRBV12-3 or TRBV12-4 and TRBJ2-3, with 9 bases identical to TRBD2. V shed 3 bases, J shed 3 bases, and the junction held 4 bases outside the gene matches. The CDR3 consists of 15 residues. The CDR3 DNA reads TGTGCCAGCAGTTTGGTGCTAGCGGGGACAGATACGCAGTATTTT. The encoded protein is CASSLVLAGTDTQYF.